The 17 T cell receptor beta chains reported below all come from one sample, sequenced in a study of cytomegalovirus exposure and HLA in healthy donors. Sequencing used immunoSEQ multiplex PCR; TCRdb keeps in-frame clones, though not all of them. The sample has 50,000 to 65,000 clones; approximately 95% are singletons. Sequencing input: PBMCs. Receptor source: a woman aged 18-29 years in good health and CMV-seropositive.

The CDR3 sequence is CASSQIKAGAGGYTF. The CDR3 DNA is TGTGCCAGCAGCCAAATAAAGGCAGGGGCCGGTGGCTACACCTTC. The chain combines TRBV14 with TRBJ1-2, with D possibly matching TRBD1 (6 bases). Trimming cost V 2 bases and J 7 bases, with 17 bases left between them. Germline lookup yields CDR1 SGHDN and CDR2 FVKESK. There are 15 residues in the CDR3. Full variable domain (missing parts from reference TRBV14 and TRBJ1-2): EAGVTQFPSHSVIEKGQTVTLRCDPISGHDNLYWYRRVMGKEIKFLLHFVKESKQDESGMPNNRFLAERTGGTYSTLKVQPAELEDSGVYFCASSQIKAGAGGYTFGSGTRLTVV.

J is TRBJ2-2 and V is TRBV6-1; D possibly corresponds to TRBD2 (5 bases). In germline, CDR1 is MNHNS, CDR2 SASEGT. The CDR3 is 14 residues long. The V and J ends lost 10 bases and 4 bases respectively, with 16 bases between them. Here the CDR3 reads CATTRPGITGELFF. CDR3 coding DNA: TGTGCCACCACTCGGCCGGGGATCACCGGGGAGCTGTTTTTT.

V gene TRBV14 combines with J gene TRBJ1-2; 7 nucleotides align to TRBD1. V lost 1 base and J lost 0; bases outside the gene matches: 8. The CDR3 runs to 17 residues. Germline CDR1 SGHDN, CDR2 FVKESK. The CDR3 DNA reads TGTGCCAGCAGCCAAGTGCCAGGGGGAGCACCTAACTATGGCTACACCTTC. Translation gives CASSQVPGGAPNYGYTF. Combining the CDR3 with reference TRBV14 and TRBJ1-2 gives the whole variable domain EAGVTQFPSHSVIEKGQTVTLRCDPISGHDNLYWYRRVMGKEIKFLLHFVKESKQDESGMPNNRFLAERTGGTYSTLKVQPAELEDSGVYFCASSQVPGGAPNYGYTFGSGTRLTVV.

This clone was counted once. The chain couples TRBV6-6 to TRBJ1-2; 8 nucleotides match TRBD1. The CDR3 extends over 14 amino acids. Germline V gene lookup returns CDR1 MNHNY and CDR2 SVGAGI (reference sequence). J lost 6 bases, V lost 6 bases, and 9 bases had no gene match. CDR3 nucleotide sequence: TGTGCCAGCAGCCACCTTACAGGGGGGAATGGCTACACCTTC. Its protein product is CASSHLTGGNGYTF.

This clone was seen only once. V gene TRBV6-5 combines with J gene TRBJ2-7; 7 nucleotides match TRBD2. V lost 4 bases to trimming and J lost 3 bases; unmatched junction nucleotides: 6. Germline CDR1 reads MNHEY; CDR2 reads SVGAGI. The CDR3 length is 14 residues. The CDR3 sequence: CASSLGGGIYEQYF. The CDR3, as DNA: TGTGCCAGCAGTTTGGGGGGGGGTATCTACGAGCAGTACTTC.

This chain connects TRBV6-6 to TRBJ1-4; 8 positions match TRBD1. Trimming removed 8 bases from V and 6 bases from J; junction bases left unmatched: 11. CDR1 MNHNY and CDR2 SVGAGI come from the germline V gene (reference sequence). This CDR3 is built from 15 residues. The CDR3 DNA reads as TGTGCCAGCGGGGGTGCCGGACAGGGTTATGAAAAACTGTTTTTT. This codes for CASGGAGQGYEKLFF.

The CDR3 region has the DNA TGTGCCAGCAGCCAAGATACAGGAAACTATGGCTACACCTTC. This encodes CASSQDTGNYGYTF. V and J are TRBV4-2 and TRBJ1-2, with D perhaps TRBD1 (5 bases). This CDR3 contains 14 residues. Germline V gene lookup returns CDR1 LGHNA and CDR2 YNFKEQ. Trimming removed 0 bases from V and 2 bases from J, with 7 bases in between.

The chain carries TRBV5-6 and TRBJ2-5; 7 bases agree with TRBD1. The CDR3 has 15 amino acids. V shed 1 base and J 3 bases; nucleotides not matched to a gene: 6. Germline V gene data show CDR1 as SGHDT and CDR2 as YYEEEE. DNA for the CDR3: TGTGCCAGCAGCTTGTATGGGACAGCCGAAGAGACCCAGTACTTC. It is translated as CASSLYGTAEETQYF.

The chain is built from TRBV29-1 and TRBJ2-5; TRBD2 is a possible D gene (6 bases). The CDR3 runs to 16 residues. CDR1 SQVTM and CDR2 ANQGSEA come from the germline V gene. Between the trimmed V and J ends, which lost 1 base and 0 bases, there was a span of 15 bases. CDR3 nucleotide sequence: TGCAGCGTTGAAGGATTGGGGGGATGGTACCAAGAGACCCAGTACTTC. It specifies CSVEGLGGWYQETQYF.

The CDR3 DNA follows: TGTGCCAGCAGCCCAAATCGGTTTGGCGGGAGAATAGCAGATACGCAGTATTTT. It encodes CASSPNRFGGRIADTQYF. The chain has TRBV13 and TRBJ2-3; 7 bases match TRBD2. CDR3 length: 18 amino acids. CDR1 PRHDT and CDR2 FYEKMQ come from the germline V gene (reference sequence). Trimming removed 5 bases from V and 4 bases from J; junction bases left unmatched: 18.

J is TRBJ2-1 and V is TRBV19, with 8 bases lining up with TRBD2. The CDR3 contains 12 residues. From germline, CDR1 is LNHDA and CDR2 SQIVND (reference sequence). With 6 bases clipped from V and 10 bases from J, the junction kept 5 bases outside the gene matches. In nucleotides, the CDR3 is TGTGCCAGTAGCATAAGACTAGCGGAGCAGTTCTTC. Its protein is CASSIRLAEQFF.

This clone was recorded only once. The chain employs TRBV2 and TRBJ2-5; D is uncertain. CDR3 size: 14 residues. The V gene's germline CDR1 is SNHLY and CDR2 FYNNEI. Trimming removed 4 bases from V and 5 bases from J, with 14 bases in between. The CDR3 is CASSASSQSETQYF. The CDR3 coding sequence is TGTGCCAGCAGTGCAAGTTCACAGTCGGAGACCCAGTACTTC. The whole variable domain, filled in from reference TRBV2 and TRBJ2-5, reads EPEVTQTPSHQVTQMGQEVILRCVPISNHLYFYWYRQILGQKVEFLVSFYNNEISEKSEIFDDQFSVERPDGSNFTLKIRSTKLEDSAMYFCASSASSQSETQYFGPGTRLLVL.

This sequence joins TRBV30 and TRBJ1-1; D gene ambiguous. Between the trimmed V and J ends, which lost 5 bases and 8 bases, there was a span of 18 bases. Germline V lookup: CDR1 GTSNPN, CDR2 SVGIG (reference sequence). The CDR3 spans 13 residues. CDR3 sequence reads: CAWAASVDVEAFF. CDR3 DNA: TGTGCCTGGGCTGCGAGCGTCGACGTCGAAGCTTTCTTT.

This sequence joins TRBV5-6 and TRBJ1-4, with D tentatively TRBD1 (5 bases). The germline CDR1 and CDR2 sequences are SGHDT and YYEEEE. Trimming left V 1 base short and J 5 bases short, with 9 bases between. The CDR3 has 14 residues. DNA for the CDR3: TGTGCCAGCAGCTTGTACAGGTTCAATGAAAAACTGTTTTTT. Translating it yields CASSLYRFNEKLFF.

This chain links TRBV7-9 with TRBJ1-2; tentative D call: TRBD1 (5 bases). From germline, CDR1 is SEHNR and CDR2 FQNEAQ (reference sequence). Trimming took 5 bases from V and 4 from J, leaving 14 bases between them. The CDR3 runs to 14 residues. This CDR3 is CASSPQTATYGYTF. CDR3 nucleotides: TGTGCCAGCAGCCCCCAGACAGCTACCTATGGCTACACCTTC. Drawing the rest from reference TRBV7-9 and TRBJ1-2, the complete variable domain is DTGVSQNPRHKITKRGQNVTFRCDPISEHNRLYWYRQTLGQGPEFLTYFQNEAQLEKSRLLSDRFSAERPKGSFSTLEIQRTEQGDSAMYLCASSPQTATYGYTFGSGTRLTVV.

The rearrangement uses TRBV11-3 and TRBJ2-1; tentative D call: TRBD2 (7 bases). The CDR3 has 13 residues. The V end was cut by 8 bases, the J end by 9 bases, with 17 bases between. Germline V gene data show CDR1 as SGHNT and CDR2 as YENEEA. Here the CDR3 reads CASARGASSEQFF. CDR3 sequence (DNA): TGTGCCAGCGCCCGGGGGGCGTCCAGTGAGCAGTTCTTC.

The chain is built from TRBV7-6 and TRBJ1-5; D remains ambiguous. Deletions cut 1 base from V and 8 bases from J, with 9 bases between. The germline V gene encodes CDR1 SGHVS and CDR2 FNYEAQ. This CDR3 contains 13 residues. CDR3 DNA: TGTGCCAGCAGCTTAGGGGTTCGGGAGCCCCAGCATTTT. Its protein product is CASSLGVREPQHF.